The source of this T cell receptor beta chain is a study of T-cell reconstitution after alpha-beta-depleted transplantation in children. Study-wide results and limits: As was reported, about two months after transplant, alpha-beta T cells came from several hundred expanded graft clones. One year after transplant, T-cell counts and diversity came mostly from newly produced T cells. Where some patients showed high TCRbeta diversity at day 60, it came from recipient T cells and thymic progenitors that had survived.

Germline CDR1 and CDR2: SGHDT and YYEEEE. Trimming removed 0 bases at V and 0 bases at J, with 1 base between. There are 14 residues in the CDR3. There are a few counts of this clonotype. No antigen is known for it. As it was prepared, the TCRbeta library received unique molecular identifiers. Via MiXCR, TCRdb re-called the PCR reads, giving one row per CDR3 protein. The table has about 310,000 distinct CDR3 sequences, around 25% seen once. The rearrangement uses TRBV5-6 and TRBJ2-6; D unclear. This sequence originates from a male patient younger than 18 who had a stem cell transplant for acute lymphoblastic leukemia, so the T cells may come from the graft donor. Sample: PBMCs, mostly from graft donor cells, taken 180 days after TCRalphabeta/CD19-depleted stem cell transplant. CDR3 nucleotides: TGTGCCAGCAGCTTGGCCTCTGGGGCCAACGTCCTGACTTTC. It specifies CASSLASGANVLTF.